The rows below give T cell receptor beta chains drawn from one sample of a study of post-analysis software for immune sequencing data. TCRdb passed the PCR reads through MiXCR, listing each CDR3 protein once. The table has about 770,000 distinct CDR3 sequences, around 45% seen once. Sample: blood. These receptors all come from a girl aged 5-17 years with multiple sclerosis. CDR3s include the opening cysteine and the closing phenylalanine or tryptophan.

CDR3 length	V gene	J gene	CDR3 protein
16	TRBV15	TRBJ1-2	CATSRDRGQGTDGYTF
14	TRBV7-9	TRBJ1-2	CASSLGAVNYGYTF
14	TRBV7-9	TRBJ2-5	CASSLGGVVETQYF
15	TRBV6-1	TRBJ2-7	CASSEGTSGLTEQYF
15	TRBV7-2	TRBJ2-1	CASSLVGPKVNEQFF
17	TRBV4-3	-	CASSQVGTGTGVDEQYF
15	TRBV6-1	TRBJ1-1	CASSPTGQGMSQAFF
14	TRBV2	TRBJ2-7	CASSWDRGFGEQYF
13	TRBV3-1	-	CASSQGPVKTQYF
14	TRBV29-1	TRBJ2-7	CSPPKTAGSYEQYF
15	TRBV28	TRBJ2-1	CASRLGLAVYNEQFF
15	TRBV15	TRBJ2-4	CATSRDRGGKNIQYF
15	TRBV27	TRBJ2-1	CASTFWREGNNEQFF
13	TRBV7-2	TRBJ2-3	CASSSWTTDTQYF
15	TRBV5-8	TRBJ2-1	CASRSPGAAYNEQFF
14	TRBV20-1	TRBJ2-4	CSASDSLAKNIQYF
17	TRBV2	TRBJ1-2	CASSEDQTDFLFYGYTF
16	TRBV5-1	TRBJ1-2	CASSLEPEGTVYGYTF
15	TRBV29-1	TRBJ2-7	CSVERLTGGPYEQYF
13	TRBV7-9	TRBJ2-7	CASSHEGVYEQYF
15	TRBV6-1	-	CASSPGLDLIYEQYF
13	TRBV6-5	-	CASSYSFSETQYF
16	TRBV5-5	-	CASSSRPGVLGYEQYF
14	TRBV5-6	-	CASSSTREAYEQYF
15	TRBV6-5	TRBJ2-4	CASSNSRGAKNIQYF
14	TRBV11-2	TRBJ2-4	CASSLDSANLGGYF
14	TRBV7-9	TRBJ2-1	CASSLTDRPHEQFF
11	TRBV7-9	TRBJ2-6	CASSWANVLTF
15	TRBV5-1	-	CASSQLSGSGETQYF
15	TRBV27	-	CASNPGQGAGETQYF
17	TRBV5-1	TRBJ2-1	CASSLAMIAGSYNEQFF
13	TRBV6-2/TRBV6-3	TRBJ1-1	CASSSADRAEAFF
15	TRBV6-5	TRBJ2-3	CASSLAGSSTDTQYF
16	TRBV5-6	TRBJ2-4	CASSFSPPRVRNIQYF
13	TRBV28	-	CATSEDRGYEQYF
16	TRBV7-6	TRBJ2-7	CASSLELAGASYEQYF
14	TRBV6-6	TRBJ2-3	CASFEAGSTDTQYF
16	TRBV20-1	TRBJ2-7	CSAALRGGTGLYEQYF
14	TRBV3-1	TRBJ2-3	CASSPTGNTDTQYF
16	TRBV4-1	TRBJ2-5	CASSHLGRKLQETQYF
17	TRBV10-2	TRBJ2-1	CASSGVVRDRRNNEQFF
14	TRBV6-5	-	CASSYMVRGYEQYF
14	TRBV10-3	TRBJ1-6	CAIISSSYNSPLHF
12	TRBV16	TRBJ2-5	CASSRRQGEQYF
15	TRBV4-1	TRBJ2-7	CASSQTGTGAYEQYF
15	TRBV7-2	TRBJ2-5	CASSLGGSSGETQYF
13	TRBV7-2	TRBJ2-3	CASSGRVSDTQYF
15	TRBV7-3	TRBJ1-6	CASSLDGRGVSPLHF
14	TRBV28	TRBJ2-2	CASRTGLNTGELFF
15	TRBV7-9	TRBJ2-1	CASSSSGAHYNEQFF
14	TRBV20-1	TRBJ2-7	CSARVGGSTYEQYF
17	TRBV7-2	TRBJ2-7	CASSLLPGLAGGYEQYF
14	TRBV4-3	TRBJ1-2	CASSQERTAYGYTF
16	TRBV7-9	TRBJ1-2	CASSLGGQGTNYGYTF
18	TRBV15	TRBJ2-7	CATSRATKTSGTPYEQYF